A single sample is the source of the 6 T cell receptor beta chains below, sequenced in a study of human T cells and chemical hapten exposure. TCRdb re-derived calls from the RACE reads in MiXCR, one entry per CDR3 protein. Here the sample spans tens of thousands of distinct CDR3 sequences, approximately 10% being singletons. The time point was: patch test 1, 2 weeks after DPC sensitization. The treatment: therapeutic diphenylcyclopropenone sensitization with weekly scalp DPC. Sequenced material: whole blood, taken in connection with sensitization to the hapten diphenylcyclopropenone (DPC). These receptors originate from a woman aged 45-60 years with alopecia areata. Some clones in this sample may be carry-over from other donors' samples.

This clonotype was detected a few times. The CDR3 loop is CASSPAIGGDLEAFF. The DNA for the CDR3 is TGTGCCAGCTCACCCGCGATTGGGGGGGACCTTGAAGCTTTCTTT. The J gene is TRBJ1-1, the V gene TRBV18, with TRBD1 as a possible D gene (5 bases). Trimming stripped 3 bases from V and 7 bases from J, with 18 bases between. Germline CDR1 reads KGHSH; CDR2 reads LQKENI. The CDR3 loop spans 15 amino acids. Combining the CDR3 with reference TRBV18 and TRBJ1-1 gives the whole variable domain NAGVMQNPRHLVRRRGQEARLRCSPMKGHSHVYWYRQLPEEGLKFMVYLQKENIIDESGMPKERFSAEFPKEGPSILRIQQVVRGDSAAYFCASSPAIGGDLEAFFGQGTRLTVV.

On this clonotype: This CDR3 fails to terminate in the conserved phenylalanine or tryptophan, so it likely reflects a read error. The chain links TRBV6-6 to TRBJ2-2; D not certain. V was clipped by 7 bases and J by 1 base, with 7 bases between them. There are 13 residues in the CDR3. In germline, CDR1 is MNHNY, CDR2 SVGAGI (reference sequence). The CDR3 sequence: CASTPVNTGELFL. The CDR3 DNA is TGTGCCAGCACTCCCGTGAACACCGGGGAGCTGTTTCTT.

The J gene is TRBJ1-4, the V gene TRBV5-1; weak D call: TRBD1 (5 bases). The CDR3 is 15 residues long. With 0 bases removed from V and 1 base from J, the gap between germline ends came to 7 bases. The germline V gene has CDR1 SGHRS and CDR2 YFSETQ. This chain's CDR3 is CASSLEGRTNEKLFF. Here the CDR3 DNA reads TGCGCCAGCAGCTTGGAGGGGCGAACTAATGAAAAACTGTTTTTT.

J is TRBJ2-2 and V is TRBV5-4; 9 bases map to TRBD2. V lost 1 base to trimming and J lost 4 bases; unmatched junction nucleotides: 5. The CDR3 has 16 amino acids. Germline lookup yields CDR1 SGHNT and CDR2 YYREEE (reference sequence). The CDR3 nucleotides are TGTGCCAGCAGCTTGATTGCGGGAGGGGCCACCGGGGAGCTGTTTTTT. This sequence encodes CASSLIAGGATGELFF.

The J gene is TRBJ2-7, the V gene TRBV28; 10 bases fit TRBD1. Losses at the gene ends were 4 bases for V and 11 bases for J; bases not matched to a gene: 2. Germline V CDR1 and CDR2: MDHEN, SYDVKM. This CDR3 region has 11 residues. DNA of the CDR3: TGTGCCAGCAGTTCCGGGACAGGGGAGTACTTC. It translates to CASSSGTGEYF.

This clonotype was seen a few times. The genes are TRBV28 and TRBJ2-7; perhaps D is TRBD1 or TRBD2 (5 bases each). Germline CDR1 reads MDHEN; CDR2 reads SYDVKM. Trimming stripped 0 bases from V and 0 bases from J, with 9 bases between. This CDR3 spans 15 amino acids. For the CDR3, the DNA is TGTGCCAGCAGTTTATGGTCGGGGCACTCCTACGAGCAGTACTTC. It specifies CASSLWSGHSYEQYF.